The 16 T cell receptor beta chains reported below all come from one sample, sequenced in a study of T cell repertoires in cytomegalovirus infection. TCRdb re-derived calls from the reads in MiXCR, one entry per CDR3 protein. The sample carries approximately 630,000 distinct CDR3 sequences, 20% to 25% recorded once. Sequenced input: CD8+ T cells from PBMCs. These receptors all come from a human donor in good health (CMV status not recorded). Some clones in this sample may be carry-over from other donors' samples.

The table lists this clonotype with a few counts. The chain joins TRBV6-6 to TRBJ2-5; the D gene is possibly TRBD1 (6 bases). The V and J ends lost 2 bases and 7 bases respectively, with 17 bases between them. The CDR3 runs 15 residues. CDR1 is MNHNY and CDR2 is SVGAGI in the germline V gene (reference sequence). The CDR3 coding sequence is TGTGCCAGCAGTTACGAGACAGGAGGCCTGGGGACCCAGTACTTC. Protein product: CASSYETGGLGTQYF.

This clonotype appeared a few times. The gene calls are TRBV29-1 and TRBJ2-1, with unresolved D. The CDR3 runs 13 residues. CDR1 and CDR2 from the germline V gene are SQVTM and ANQGSEA. The V gene lost 3 bases and the J gene lost 4 bases, with 10 bases spanning the gap. In DNA, the CDR3 is TGCAGCGTTGAGACGCTCCATTACAATGAGCAGTTCTTC. Amino acids: CSVETLHYNEQFF.

The chain carries TRBV20-1 and TRBJ2-7; D not resolved. Germline CDR1 and CDR2: DFQATT and SNEGSKA (reference sequence). CDR3 length equals 12 residues. Trimming took 5 bases from V and 3 from J, leaving 11 bases between them. The CDR3 region is CSARAHGYEQYV. The CDR3, as DNA: TGCAGTGCTCGAGCCCATGGCTACGAGCAGTACGTC.

This clonotype was seen more than once but under ten times. Here the CDR3 reads CASSQTSSFETQYF. The CDR3 DNA sequence: TGTGCCAGCAGCCAGACTAGTAGTTTCGAGACCCAGTACTTC. The genes are TRBV6-1 and TRBJ2-5; a weak D match, TRBD2 (6 bases). The V end lost 6 bases, the J end lost 5 bases, and 16 bases lay between the germline ends. The germline CDR1 and CDR2 sequences are MNHNS and SASEGT. The CDR3 totals 14 residues.

Regarding this clonotype: Germline is not matched at one junction end, which may reflect a read error. This chain joins TRBV5-1 and TRBJ1-2; unclear D gene. Per germline, CDR1 SGHRS and CDR2 YFSETQ. The CDR3 spans 13 residues. In DNA, the CDR3 is TGCGCCAGCAGCTTATCTAATAACTATGGCTACATCTTC. Its protein product is CASSLSNNYGYIF.

This clonotype has ten or more counts. The V call is TRBV7-2, the J call TRBJ2-1; 7 positions agree with TRBD2. The junction had 2 bases not matched to a gene; V was cut back by 1 base and J by 8 bases. This CDR3 contains 13 residues. In germline, CDR1 is SGHTA, CDR2 FQGNSA. The chain's CDR3 is CASSLVSGDEQFF. CDR3 in DNA: TGTGCCAGCAGCTTAGTAAGCGGGGATGAGCAGTTCTTC.

The chain has TRBV12-3 or TRBV12-4 and TRBJ2-3; TRBD2 aligns across 8 bases. The CDR3 has 16 residues. The V segment lost 6 bases and the J segment 2 bases; nucleotides outside the gene matches: 10. CDR3: CASSPGLDIFTDTQYF. As DNA, the CDR3 is TGTGCCAGCAGCCCGGGACTAGACATCTTCACAGATACGCAGTATTTT.

This clonotype appeared many times. The chain recombines TRBV7-9 with TRBJ1-1; D not resolved. Germline V gives CDR1 SEHNR, CDR2 FQNEAQ (reference sequence). Trimming stripped 5 bases from V and 0 bases from J, with 1 base between. This CDR3 comprises 11 residues. CDR3 region: CASSVNTEAFF. CDR3 nucleotides: TGTGCCAGCAGCGTGAACACTGAAGCTTTCTTT. Together with reference TRBV7-9 and TRBJ1-1, the CDR3 gives the full variable domain: DTGVSQNPRHKITKRGQNVTFRCDPISEHNRLYWYRQTLGQGPEFLTYFQNEAQLEKSRLLSDRFSAERPKGSFSTLEIQRTEQGDSAMYLCASSVNTEAFFGQGTRLTVV.

The chain recombines TRBV28 with TRBJ1-1; D perhaps matches TRBD1 (6 bases). This CDR3 is built from 15 residues. Trimming pared 3 bases from V and 5 bases from J, leaving 16 bases between. Germline CDR1 and CDR2: MDHEN and SYDVKM. The CDR3 is CASSLEAGESTEAFF. Written as DNA, the CDR3 is TGTGCCAGCAGTTTGGAGGCAGGGGAAAGTACTGAAGCTTTCTTT.

Only a few counts were recorded for this clonotype. This sequence joins TRBV4-1 and TRBJ1-5, with D possibly being TRBD1 (5 bases). This CDR3 comprises 15 residues. Deletions cut 4 bases from V and 7 bases from J, with 17 bases between. The germline gives CDR1 MGHRA, CDR2 YSYEKL. The CDR3 DNA sequence: TGCGCCAGCAGCCCACACTCCAGGGCTGGACAGCCCCAGCATTTT. This translates into CASSPHSRAGQPQHF.

This clonotype has ten or more counts. This rearrangement joins TRBV4-1 to TRBJ1-3; D call uncertain. The CDR3 length is 11 residues. With 11 bases removed from V and 1 base from J, the gap between germline ends came to 6 bases. Germline CDR1 MGHRA, CDR2 YSYEKL. The chain's CDR3 is CAYSSGNTIYF. DNA of the CDR3: TGCGCCTACTCTTCTGGAAACACCATATATTTT.

This clonotype was seen more than once but under ten times. The V call is TRBV27, the J call TRBJ2-5; 10 bases agree with TRBD1. The V and J ends lost 9 bases and 5 bases, in that order; junction bases with no gene match: 6. Germline V gene lookup returns CDR1 MNHEY and CDR2 SMNVEV (reference sequence). The CDR3 is 13 residues long. CDR3 protein: CASRQGAGETQYF. The CDR3 DNA is TGTGCCAGTAGACAGGGGGCAGGGGAGACCCAGTACTTC.

The rearrangement links TRBV6-2 or TRBV6-3 to TRBJ2-5; the match to TRBD2 covers 13 bases. The germline CDR1 and CDR2 sequences are MNHEY and SVGEGT. The CDR3 runs 18 residues. V gave up 0 bases and J gave up 6 bases; unmatched junction bases: 10. The chain's CDR3 is CASSYSRTSGGAKKTQYF. In DNA form, the CDR3 reads TGTGCCAGCAGTTACTCGAGGACTAGCGGGGGCGCGAAGAAGACCCAGTACTTC.

This clonotype came up a few times. V gene TRBV10-3 combines with J gene TRBJ2-7, with D perhaps TRBD2 (6 bases). This CDR3 spans 14 amino acids. V was clipped by 0 bases and J by 7 bases, with 13 bases between them. CDR1 is ENHRY, CDR2 SYGVKD, per germline. CDR3 nucleotides: TGTGCCATCAGTGAGTCCTTGGGGGGTGGAGAGCAGTACGTC. Its protein product is CAISESLGGGEQYV.

Details on this clonotype: It may be a read error: a sequence one base away is much more abundant. This chain connects TRBV29-1 to TRBJ1-2, with a tentative D call TRBD1 (6 bases). Trimming removed 3 bases from V and 3 bases from J, with 17 bases in between. This CDR3 is 15 amino acids long. Germline V gene data show CDR1 as SQVTM and CDR2 as ANQGSEA. The CDR3 DNA reads TGCAGCGTTGATCCCAGCGGGGGGCCGGACTATGGCTACACCTTC. It encodes CSVDPSGGPDYGYTF.

In regard to this clonotype: This clone may be a read error of a much larger clone one base away. The V gene is TRBV7-2, the J gene TRBJ1-4, with 9 bases matching TRBD1. The CDR3 consists of 16 residues. Germline V CDR1 and CDR2: SGHTA, FQGNSA. J gave up 8 bases and V 5 bases, and 12 bases lay outside the gene matches. CDR3 coding DNA: TGTGCCAGCAGCCCCCGGGGGGGACAGGGTGGGGAAAAACTGTTTTTT. This encodes CASSPRGGQGGEKLFF.